The rows below give T cell receptor beta chains drawn from one sample of a study of beta chain features in type 1 diabetes. Here immunoSEQ multiplex PCR was the method, and the copy in TCRdb shows in-frame clones only, minus some. Of approximately 150,000 clones listed, 9.5% to 10% are singletons. Source material: central memory CD4+ T cells from blood. The receptor source for this set is a woman aged 40 to 49 in good health. Both conserved end residues are part of each CDR3. The order of the fields is J gene, V gene, D gene, clone size, CDR3 protein, CDR3 DNA. A D gene is named only where the DNA matches it firmly. A clone size is listed for some rows: how often the clone was seen (once, few, many), or a class if it is expanded.

j_call: TRBJ2-1
v_call: TRBV19
d_call: NA
clone_size: few
cdr3_aa: CASSIMRGAYNEQFF
cdr3_nt: TGTGCCAGTAGTATAATGCGGGGTGCCTACAATGAGCAGTTCTTC

j_call: TRBJ1-4
v_call: TRBV7-9
d_call: NA
clone_size: many
cdr3_aa: CASNVLKFGTPEKLFF
cdr3_nt: TGTGCCAGCAATGTATTAAAATTCGGGACACCAGAAAAACTGTTTTTT

j_call: TRBJ1-1
v_call: TRBV18
d_call: TRBD1
clone_size: few
cdr3_aa: CASSLQTGMSTEAFF
cdr3_nt: TGTGCCAGCTCACTTCAGACAGGGATGAGTACTGAAGCTTTCTTT

j_call: TRBJ1-2
v_call: TRBV5-4
d_call: NA
clone_size: few
cdr3_aa: CASSLSERGYTF
cdr3_nt: TGTGCCAGCAGCTTGTCGGAGAGGGGCTACACCTTC

j_call: TRBJ2-7
v_call: TRBV5-4
d_call: TRBD1
clone_size: few
cdr3_aa: CASSPPPGQGRNSYEQYF
cdr3_nt: TGTGCCAGCAGCCCTCCACCGGGACAGGGTCGCAACTCCTACGAGCAGTACTTC

j_call: TRBJ2-1
v_call: TRBV5-1
d_call: NA
clone_size: many
cdr3_aa: CASSLDRGGGTEQFF
cdr3_nt: TGCGCCAGCAGCCTGGACAGAGGGGGTGGGACCGAGCAGTTCTTC

j_call: TRBJ1-1
v_call: TRBV2
d_call: TRBD1
clone_size: few
cdr3_aa: CASKDRAGEAFF
cdr3_nt: TGTGCCAGTAAGGACAGGGCGGGTGAAGCTTTCTTT

j_call: TRBJ2-2
v_call: TRBV9
d_call: NA
clone_size: NA
cdr3_aa: CASSVLSSPNTGELFF
cdr3_nt: TGTGCCAGCAGCGTCCTTAGCAGCCCGAACACCGGGGAGCTGTTTTTT

j_call: TRBJ2-7
v_call: TRBV29-1
d_call: NA
clone_size: few
cdr3_aa: CSVRTGTYEQYF
cdr3_nt: TGCAGCGTTAGAACAGGAACCTACGAGCAGTACTTC

j_call: TRBJ2-7
v_call: TRBV27
d_call: NA
clone_size: few
cdr3_aa: CASSLSAPAASSYEQYF
cdr3_nt: TGTGCCAGCAGTTTGTCCGCCCCCGCGGCCAGCTCCTACGAGCAGTACTTC

j_call: TRBJ2-3
v_call: TRBV6-6
d_call: TRBD2
clone_size: NA
cdr3_aa: CASKRGGNTDTQYF
cdr3_nt: TGTGCCAGCAAGCGGGGGGGGAACACAGATACGCAGTATTTT

j_call: TRBJ2-7
v_call: TRBV5-1
d_call: NA
clone_size: few
cdr3_aa: CASSSPGTTVDEQYF
cdr3_nt: TGCGCCAGCAGCTCCCCCGGGACAACGGTTGACGAGCAGTACTTC

j_call: TRBJ2-3
v_call: TRBV5-6
d_call: NA
clone_size: NA
cdr3_aa: CASSWLDSTDTDTQYF
cdr3_nt: TGTGCCAGCAGCTGGCTGGACTCCACAGACACAGATACGCAGTATTTT

j_call: TRBJ2-3
v_call: TRBV19
d_call: TRBD2
clone_size: few
cdr3_aa: CASSRDRFGVAGSTDTQYF
cdr3_nt: TGTGCCAGTAGTAGAGATAGGTTCGGGGTAGCGGGTAGCACAGATACGCAGTATTTT

j_call: TRBJ2-1
v_call: TRBV5-4
d_call: TRBD1
clone_size: NA
cdr3_aa: CASSWGQGPDEQFF
cdr3_nt: TGTGCCAGCAGCTGGGGACAGGGTCCCGATGAGCAGTTCTTC

j_call: TRBJ2-3
v_call: TRBV9
d_call: NA
clone_size: NA
cdr3_aa: CASSAHSGTDTQYF
cdr3_nt: TGTGCCAGCAGCGCCCACTCGGGTACAGATACGCAGTATTTT

j_call: TRBJ1-5
v_call: TRBV5-4
d_call: NA
clone_size: many
cdr3_aa: CASSFGQSPDQPQHF
cdr3_nt: TGTGCCAGCAGCTTTGGGCAGTCTCCTGATCAGCCCCAGCATTTT

j_call: TRBJ1-2
v_call: TRBV29-1
d_call: NA
clone_size: few
cdr3_aa: CSVGRGRAYGYTF
cdr3_nt: TGCAGCGTTGGGCGGGGGCGCGCCTATGGCTACACCTTC

j_call: TRBJ1-2
v_call: TRBV7-9
d_call: TRBD1
clone_size: NA
cdr3_aa: CASSSDRAEGNYGYTF
cdr3_nt: TGTGCCAGCAGCTCAGACAGGGCTGAAGGAAACTATGGCTACACCTTC

j_call: TRBJ2-1
v_call: TRBV7-2
d_call: NA
clone_size: few
cdr3_aa: CASTKYNEQFF
cdr3_nt: TGTGCCAGCACCAAATACAATGAGCAGTTCTTC

j_call: TRBJ2-3
v_call: TRBV7-2
d_call: NA
clone_size: NA
cdr3_aa: CASSLDPNRADTQYF
cdr3_nt: TGTGCCAGCAGCTTAGACCCAAATCGGGCAGATACGCAGTATTTT

j_call: TRBJ1-2
v_call: TRBV5-4
d_call: TRBD1
clone_size: NA
cdr3_aa: CASSSPGTGVGYTF
cdr3_nt: TGTGCCAGCAGCTCGCCCGGGACAGGGGTCGGCTACACCTTC

j_call: TRBJ2-1
v_call: TRBV4-3
d_call: NA
clone_size: few
cdr3_aa: CASSQSFSSYNEQFF
cdr3_nt: TGCGCCAGCAGCCAGTCCTTTAGCTCCTACAATGAGCAGTTCTTC

j_call: TRBJ1-1
v_call: TRBV19
d_call: NA
clone_size: many
cdr3_aa: CASSPLWGSGEAFF
cdr3_nt: TGTGCCAGTAGTCCACTCTGGGGCAGTGGTGAAGCTTTCTTT

j_call: TRBJ2-1
v_call: TRBV25-1
d_call: TRBD1
clone_size: NA
cdr3_aa: CASSVVTGSSYNEQFF
cdr3_nt: TGTGCCAGCAGTGTAGTGACAGGGAGCTCCTACAATGAGCAGTTCTTC

j_call: TRBJ1-6
v_call: TRBV7-2
d_call: NA
clone_size: few
cdr3_aa: CASSLLPGNSPLHF
cdr3_nt: TGTGCCAGCAGCTTACTTCCGGGGAATTCACCCCTCCACTTT

j_call: TRBJ2-3
v_call: TRBV9
d_call: TRBD1
clone_size: NA
cdr3_aa: CASSVDHGQGIMNTQYF
cdr3_nt: TGTGCCAGCAGCGTAGATCACGGACAGGGGATAATGAATACGCAGTATTTT

j_call: TRBJ2-1
v_call: TRBV5-4
d_call: NA
clone_size: once
cdr3_aa: CASSLNRVNSYNEQFF
cdr3_nt: TGTGCCAGCAGCTTGAACAGGGTGAATTCCTACAATGAGCAGTTCTTC

j_call: TRBJ2-7
v_call: TRBV28
d_call: NA
clone_size: few
cdr3_aa: CASSSGTLNEQYF
cdr3_nt: TGTGCCAGCAGCAGCGGGACACTCAACGAGCAGTACTTC

j_call: TRBJ1-3
v_call: TRBV18
d_call: NA
clone_size: few
cdr3_aa: CASSLQDTIYF
cdr3_nt: TGTGCCAGCTCACTTCAGGACACCATATATTTT